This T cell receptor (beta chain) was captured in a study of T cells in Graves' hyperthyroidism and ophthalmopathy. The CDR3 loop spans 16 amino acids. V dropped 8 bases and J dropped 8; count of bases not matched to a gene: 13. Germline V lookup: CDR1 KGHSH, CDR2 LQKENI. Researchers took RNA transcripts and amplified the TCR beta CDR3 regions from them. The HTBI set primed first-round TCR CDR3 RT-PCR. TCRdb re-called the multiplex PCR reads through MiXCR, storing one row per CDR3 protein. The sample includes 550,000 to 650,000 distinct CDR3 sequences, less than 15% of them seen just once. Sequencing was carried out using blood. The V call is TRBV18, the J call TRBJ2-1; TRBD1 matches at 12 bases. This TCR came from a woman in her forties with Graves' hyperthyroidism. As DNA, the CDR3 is TGTGCCAGCACCACCCAGGGACAGGGGGCTTATGATGAGCAGTTCTTC. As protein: CASTTQGQGAYDEQFF.